This entry concerns a single TCR beta chain. This CDR3 is built from 14 residues. The ends were cut back, 6 bases at V and 3 bases at J, with 12 bases in the middle. CDR1 is MNHNY, CDR2 SVGAGI, per germline (reference sequence). Profiling relied on immunoSEQ multiplex PCR, and the TCRdb table lists in-frame clones only, not all of them. The sample gives about 120,000 clones, approximately 90% of which show up once; about 2% is in the top ten. This sample is drawn from a study of blood T cell repertoires in COVID-19. The sequence derives from a woman aged 45-65 years with acute or convalescent COVID-19. Material for sequencing was peripheral blood. The gene calls are TRBV6-6 and TRBJ1-5, with D maybe TRBD1 (5 bases). The CDR3 sequence: CASRGQGYNQPQHF. The CDR3 DNA sequence: TGTGCCAGCAGGGGGCAGGGCTACAATCAGCCCCAGCATTTT.